The present entry profiles one T cell receptor beta chain with its context. Its antigen remains unidentified. The sample is drawn from a study of memory CD4+ T cells and cytomegalovirus serostatus. Study-wide findings and caveats: Each of approximately 69 CMV-associated TCRbeta sequences occurred in one to five individuals.

The CDR3 has 15 amino acids. Germline assignment: CDR1 SGHTA and CDR2 FQGTGA. V was pared by 5 bases and J by 0 bases, with 10 bases between. Single viable CD3+CD4+CD8-CD45RO+ cells were sorted as the memory CD4+ T cells. CD4+ T cells were isolated by positive magnetic selection. In the source study's methods: Out-of-frame sequences were removed, leaving roughly 2,200,000 distinct TCRbeta sequences. The repertoire was sequenced with immunoSEQ multiplex PCR; TCRdb's copy has only in-frame clones and lacks some. The V and J calls and clone size were taken over from that table, and D and trimming were inferred from the DNA. The table has about 56,000 clones, over 65% seen once.

The chain combines TRBV7-3 with TRBJ2-2; D is unresolved. The sample was memory CD4+ T cells from blood. The sequence was obtained from an adult in good health and CMV-seropositive. CDR3 residues: CASSRNLANTGELFF. In DNA form, the CDR3 reads TGTGCCAGCAGCCGAAATTTGGCGAACACCGGGGAGCTGTTTTTT.